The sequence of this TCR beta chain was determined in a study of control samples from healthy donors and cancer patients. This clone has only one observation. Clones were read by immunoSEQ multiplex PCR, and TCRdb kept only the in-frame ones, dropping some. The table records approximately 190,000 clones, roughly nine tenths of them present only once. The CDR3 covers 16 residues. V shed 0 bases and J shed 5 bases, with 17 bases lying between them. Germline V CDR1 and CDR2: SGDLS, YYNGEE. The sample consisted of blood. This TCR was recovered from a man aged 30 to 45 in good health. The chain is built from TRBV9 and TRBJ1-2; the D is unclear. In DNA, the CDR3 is TGTGCCAGCAGCGTAGCATGGGCAGGAGAAGAATATGGCTACACCTTC. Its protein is CASSVAWAGEEYGYTF.